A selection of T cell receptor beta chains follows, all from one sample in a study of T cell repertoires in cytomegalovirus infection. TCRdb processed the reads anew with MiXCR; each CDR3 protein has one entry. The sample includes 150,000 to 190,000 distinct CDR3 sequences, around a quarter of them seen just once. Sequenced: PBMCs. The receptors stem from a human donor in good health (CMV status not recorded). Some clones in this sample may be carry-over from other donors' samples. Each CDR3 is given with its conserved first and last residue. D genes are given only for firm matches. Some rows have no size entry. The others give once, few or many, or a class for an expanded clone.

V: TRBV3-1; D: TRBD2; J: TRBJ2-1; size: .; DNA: TGTGCCAGCAACCTAGGGAGGGCTTACAATGAGCAGTTCTTC; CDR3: CASNLGRAYNEQFF
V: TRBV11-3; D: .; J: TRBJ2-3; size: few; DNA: TGTGCCAGCACCAAAGAGGGGGGCGGGAATACGCAGTATTTT; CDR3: CASTKEGGGNTQYF
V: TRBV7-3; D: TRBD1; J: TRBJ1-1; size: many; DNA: TGTGCCAGCAGCCGAGGACAGGGATTGGTCACTGAAGCTTTCTTT; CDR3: CASSRGQGLVTEAFF
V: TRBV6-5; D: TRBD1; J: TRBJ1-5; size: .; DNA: TGTGCCAGCAGACCGACAGGGGAGAGCAATCAGCCCCAGCATTTT; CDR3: CASRPTGESNQPQHF
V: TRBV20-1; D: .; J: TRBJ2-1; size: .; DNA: TGCAGTGCTAGACCCCTGGAGGGAGTCTACAATGAGCAGTTCTTC; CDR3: CSARPLEGVYNEQFF
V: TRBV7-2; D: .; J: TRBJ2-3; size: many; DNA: TGTGCCAGCAGCTTAGCGCCGTTTGATACGCAGTATTTT; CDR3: CASSLAPFDTQYF
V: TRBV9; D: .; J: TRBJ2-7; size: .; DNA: TGTGCCAGCAGCGTAGGCGGGTCACCTCAGTACGAGCAGTACTTC; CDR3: CASSVGGSPQYEQYF
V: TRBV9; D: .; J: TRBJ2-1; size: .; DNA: TGTGCCAGCAGCGTAGTACCCGGGAGTAGTAATGAGCAGTTCTTC; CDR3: CASSVVPGSSNEQFF
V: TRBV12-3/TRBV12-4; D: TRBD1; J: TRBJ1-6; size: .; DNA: TGTGCCAGCAGTTCAAGGGACAGGGGTTATTCACCCCTCCACTTT; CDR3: CASSSRDRGYSPLHF
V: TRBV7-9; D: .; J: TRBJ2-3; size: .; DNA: TGTGCCAGCAGCTCGGGCCTGCCGACAGATACGCAGTATTTT; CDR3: CASSSGLPTDTQYF
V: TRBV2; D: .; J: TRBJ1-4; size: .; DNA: TGTGCCAGCAGGGGCAACAGGGCGGCTAATGAAAATCTGTTTTTT; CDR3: CASRGNRAANENLFF
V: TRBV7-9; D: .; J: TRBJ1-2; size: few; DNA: TGTGCCAGCAGCTTAGGTGGGACGGATAAACTCTATGGCTACACCTTC; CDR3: CASSLGGTDKLYGYTF
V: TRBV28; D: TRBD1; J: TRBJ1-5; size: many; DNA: TGTGCCAGCAGCGACCTTGACAGGGTGCATCAGCCCCAGCATTTT; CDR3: CASSDLDRVHQPQHF
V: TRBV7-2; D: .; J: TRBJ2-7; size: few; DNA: TGTGCCAGCAGCCCGGGATCAGGGTCTTACGAGCAGTACTTC; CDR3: CASSPGSGSYEQYF
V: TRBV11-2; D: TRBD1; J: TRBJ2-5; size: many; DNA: TGTGCCAGCAGCCGGGACAGGGGAAAACAGGCGACCCAGTACTTC; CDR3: CASSRDRGKQATQYF
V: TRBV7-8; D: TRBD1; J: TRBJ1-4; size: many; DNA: TGTGCCAGCAGCTCGCCGGGACAGGGATTTGAAAAACTGTTTTTT; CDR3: CASSSPGQGFEKLFF